Below, 21 T cell receptor beta chains from the same sample are listed, as sequenced in a study of control samples from healthy donors and cancer patients. TCRdb keeps only in-frame clones here, not all; method: immunoSEQ multiplex PCR. This sample carries about 130,000 clones, roughly 94% of them seen once, and the ten largest clones take less than 4.5%. Sequencing was performed on blood. These receptors were taken from a man aged 30-40 years in good health.

This chain connects TRBV6-5 to TRBJ1-1; 7 bases agree with TRBD1. Unmatched junction bases numbered 6, after V lost 10 bases and J lost 1 base. The CDR3 has 13 amino acids. Germline values: CDR1 MNHEY, CDR2 SVGAGI. The CDR3 sequence is CATRDSQNTEAFF. CDR3 bases: TGTGCCACTCGGGACAGCCAGAACACTGAAGCTTTCTTT.

This chain joins TRBV28 and TRBJ2-7; either TRBD1 or TRBD2 may fit D (7 bases each). The CDR3 consists of 12 residues. Germline CDR1 MDHEN, CDR2 SYDVKM. V lost 7 bases and J 5 bases, leaving 12 bases between the germline ends. This chain's CDR3 is CASTTGRDEQYF. The DNA of the CDR3 is TGTGCCAGCACGACAGGGAGGGACGAGCAGTACTTC.

The rearrangement links TRBV7-9 to TRBJ2-5; D ambiguous. This CDR3 spans 14 amino acids. V was trimmed by 8 bases and J by 1 base, leaving 14 bases between them. Germline V CDR1 and CDR2: SEHNR, FQNEAQ (reference sequence). The CDR3, as DNA: TGTGCCAGCGGGGATGGACGGAGCCAAGAGACCCAGTACTTC. Its translation: CASGDGRSQETQYF.

As for this clone: Additional DNA sequences in this sample encode the identical CDR3. The gene calls are TRBV13 and TRBJ1-2; 10 bases line up with TRBD1. The CDR3 runs 14 residues. Germline-derived CDR1 and CDR2 are PRHDT and FYEKMQ (reference sequence). V lost 3 bases and J lost 8; bases outside the gene matches: 6. This CDR3 reads CASSFLGTGDGYTF. CDR3 nucleotide sequence: TGTGCCAGCAGCTTCCTCGGGACAGGGGACGGCTACACCTTC.

This rearrangement joins TRBV10-3 to TRBJ2-7; no definite D call. Germline CDR1 ENHRY, CDR2 SYGVKD. V was shortened by 6 bases and J by 0 bases, with 12 bases between the two germline ends. The CDR3 spans 14 residues. The CDR3 reads CAISLSFDSYEQYF. The DNA of the CDR3 is TGTGCCATCAGCCTTTCCTTTGACTCCTACGAGCAGTACTTC.

The chain recombines TRBV20-1 with TRBJ2-4; a weak D match, TRBD2 (7 bases). This CDR3 region has 17 residues. V shed 3 bases and J shed 0 bases, with 18 bases lying between them. Germline V CDR1 and CDR2: DFQATT, SNEGSKA (reference sequence). The CDR3: CSASSPGGPAAKNIQYF. Written as DNA, the CDR3 is TGCAGTGCTAGTTCCCCGGGGGGCCCGGCAGCCAAAAACATTCAGTACTTC.

This chain joins TRBV11-2 and TRBJ2-2; unclear D gene. Deletions cut 1 base from V and 7 bases from J, with 7 bases between. Germline V gene sequence: CDR1 SGHAT, CDR2 FQNNGV. The CDR3 consists of 13 residues. CDR3 amino acids: CASSLVPGGELFF. CDR3 coding DNA: TGTGCCAGCAGCTTAGTACCCGGCGGGGAGCTGTTTTTT.

The rearrangement joins TRBV7-6 to TRBJ2-7; 10 bases align to TRBD1. Trimming took 2 bases from V and 1 from J; bases not matched to a gene: 8. The germline V gene encodes CDR1 SGHVS and CDR2 FNYEAQ. This CDR3 contains 17 residues. This CDR3 is CASSLQQGQGPSYEQYF. The CDR3 DNA reads as TGTGCCAGCAGCTTACAGCAGGGACAGGGGCCGTCCTACGAGCAGTACTTC.

This chain joins TRBV4-1 and TRBJ1-3; D not certain. The CDR3 length is 15 residues. With 0 bases removed from V and 4 bases from J, the gap between germline ends came to 10 bases. Looked up from germline, CDR1 is MGHRA and CDR2 is YSYEKL. In DNA form, the CDR3 reads TGCGCCAGCAGCCAAGATCCGGGGTTGGGAAACACCATATATTTT. Translation: CASSQDPGLGNTIYF.

This chain uses TRBV28 with TRBJ1-1, with D maybe TRBD1 (6 bases). Trimming stripped 8 bases from V and 1 base from J, with 20 bases between. The length of the CDR3 is 16 residues. The germline gives CDR1 MDHEN, CDR2 SYDVKM. The CDR3 loop reads CASGEGSGVWNTEAFF. The CDR3 DNA is TGTGCCAGCGGGGAGGGGTCAGGGGTTTGGAACACTGAAGCTTTCTTT.

V gene TRBV30 combines with J gene TRBJ1-4, with 8 bases that match TRBD1. Germline V lookup: CDR1 GTSNPN, CDR2 SVGIG (reference sequence). With 3 bases clipped from V and 1 base from J, the junction kept 7 bases outside the gene matches. CDR3 length: 16 amino acids. The CDR3 coding sequence is TGTGCCTGGAGAGCCCCGACAGGGGTAACTAATGAAAAACTGTTTTTT. Amino acid sequence: CAWRAPTGVTNEKLFF.

V usage is TRBV19 and J usage is TRBJ2-3; 9 nucleotides agree with TRBD1. Germline V lookup: CDR1 LNHDA, CDR2 SQIVND (reference sequence). J gave up 4 bases and V 5 bases, and 4 bases lay outside the gene matches. The CDR3 sequence is 14 residues long. CDR3 sequence: CASSEWTGADTQYF. The CDR3 bases are TGTGCCAGTAGTGAGTGGACAGGGGCAGATACGCAGTATTTT.

The V gene is TRBV6-2 or TRBV6-3, the J gene TRBJ2-7; no reliable D call. V was shortened by 0 bases and J by 0 bases, with 12 bases between the two germline ends. Per the germline V gene, CDR1 is MNHEY and CDR2 is SVGEGT. This CDR3 spans 16 amino acids. In DNA, the CDR3 is TGTGCCAGCAGTTACTCGAAGAGGAAAGGCTCCTACGAGCAGTACTTC. Its translation: CASSYSKRKGSYEQYF.

V and J are TRBV13 and TRBJ2-7, with 7 bases lining up with TRBD2. The CDR3 runs 13 residues. Germline V gene data show CDR1 as PRHDT and CDR2 as FYEKMQ (reference sequence). The ends lost 8 bases at V and 2 bases at J; junction bases unmatched: 6. The CDR3 nucleotides read TGTGCCAGCGGGCGGGGGATCACCTACGAGCAGTACTTC. It is translated as CASGRGITYEQYF. Complete variable domain (other parts from reference TRBV13 and TRBJ2-7): AAGVIQSPRHLIKEKRETATLKCYPIPRHDTVYWYQQGPGQDPQFLISFYEKMQSDKGSIPDRFSAQQFSDYHSELNMSSLELGDSALYFCASGRGITYEQYFGPGTRLTVT.

The chain employs TRBV28 and TRBJ1-6; D is undetermined. V lost 2 bases, J lost 11 bases, and 10 bases lay in between. This CDR3 region has 13 residues. Germline CDR1 is MDHEN and CDR2 is SYDVKM. The CDR3 sequence is CASSLTRDPPLHF. Written as DNA, the CDR3 is TGTGCCAGCAGTTTAACGAGGGATCCACCCCTCCACTTT.

The chain uses TRBV7-2 and TRBJ2-3; 10 bases are a match to TRBD1. The CDR3 is 14 residues long. CDR1 is SGHTA and CDR2 is FQGNSA in the germline V gene. The V gene end was trimmed by 3 bases and the J gene end by 7 bases; junction bases not matched to a gene: 4. The CDR3 loop reads CASSLGTGEYTQYF. The CDR3 region has the DNA TGTGCCAGCAGCTTGGGGACAGGGGAGTATACGCAGTATTTT. Drawing the rest from reference TRBV7-2 and TRBJ2-3, the complete variable domain is GAGVSQSPSNKVTEKGKDVELRCDPISGHTALYWYRQSLGQGLEFLIYFQGNSAPDKSGLPSDRFSAERTGGSVSTLTIQRTQQEDSAVYLCASSLGTGEYTQYFGPGTRLTVL.

The chain uses TRBV29-1 and TRBJ2-7, with no clear D. V was shortened by 1 base and J by 5 bases, with 9 bases between the two germline ends. CDR1 and CDR2 (germline): SQVTM, ANQGSEA. The CDR3 totals 12 residues. CDR3 in DNA: TGCAGCGTTGAAGCCGCAAGGAACGAGCAGTACTTC. Protein: CSVEAARNEQYF.

The chain couples TRBV5-1 to TRBJ2-7; D is possibly TRBD1 (6 bases). From germline, CDR1 is SGHRS and CDR2 YFSETQ. This CDR3 has 16 residues. Trimming shortened V by 3 bases and J by 0 bases, and 16 bases separated the two germline ends. This CDR3 reads CASSSLDRTSSYEQYF. CDR3 nucleotides: TGCGCCAGCAGCTCCCTAGACAGGACCTCCTCCTACGAGCAGTACTTC.

In its sample, this clone was seen once. The J gene is TRBJ2-7, the V gene TRBV5-1, with 8 bases that match TRBD1. Trimming cost V 0 bases and J 2 bases; bases outside gene matches: 4. This CDR3 region has 15 residues. CDR1 is SGHRS, CDR2 YFSETQ, per germline. The CDR3 sequence is CASSLGGQAAYEQYF. The CDR3 DNA is TGCGCCAGCAGCTTGGGGGGACAGGCCGCCTACGAGCAGTACTTC.

This clone was detected once. The chain couples TRBV27 to TRBJ2-7, with no clear D. Deletions cut 6 bases from V and 0 bases from J, with 12 bases between. There are 14 residues in the CDR3. Germline V gives CDR1 MNHEY, CDR2 SMNVEV (reference sequence). The CDR3 reads CASSLLGHSYEQYF. CDR3 nucleotides: TGTGCCAGCAGCTTGCTAGGCCACTCCTACGAGCAGTACTTC.

The V call is TRBV9, the J call TRBJ1-6; the D gene is possibly TRBD1 (5 bases). V shed 4 bases and J shed 5 bases, with 13 bases lying between them. Germline-derived CDR1 and CDR2 are SGDLS and YYNGEE. The CDR3 consists of 15 residues. The CDR3 is CASSPGGLNNSPLHF. The CDR3 nucleotides read TGTGCCAGCAGCCCCGGGGGACTCAATAATTCACCCCTCCACTTT.